These 20 T cell receptor beta chains share one sample of origin, sequenced in a study of T cell responses to AZD1222 COVID-19 vaccine. Clones were sequenced by immunoSEQ multiplex PCR, and TCRdb holds only the in-frame ones, with some missing. The sample consists of about 60,000 clones, approximately 80% of them appearing once. The material was peripheral blood, obtained 28 days after the second AZD1222 dose. The source is an adult who received the AZD1222 COVID-19 vaccine.

J is TRBJ2-1 and V is TRBV7-2; TRBD1 might be the D (5 bases). Germline assignment: CDR1 SGHTA and CDR2 FQGNSA. The germline V and J ends were trimmed by 6 bases and 8 bases, with 17 bases remaining between them. This CDR3 is built from 14 residues. CDR3 nucleotide sequence: TGTGCCAGCAGAAAAAGGCAGGGTCGTGATGAGCAGTTCTTC. Residues: CASRKRQGRDEQFF.

The J gene is TRBJ1-2, the V gene TRBV12-3 or TRBV12-4; D may be TRBD1 (5 bases). The CDR3 is made up of 13 amino acids. V was cut by 5 bases and J by 4 bases, with 11 bases left in between. CDR3 in amino acids: CASSVDRSYGYTF. DNA of the CDR3: TGTGCCAGCAGTGTAGACAGAAGCTATGGCTACACCTTC.

This clone was seen a single time. This chain joins TRBV5-8 and TRBJ1-2; D gene uncertain. The CDR3 is made up of 11 amino acids. CDR1 SGHTS and CDR2 YDEGEE come from the germline V gene. V lost 3 bases and J lost 13, with 13 bases in between. CDR3 region: CASSYTEGSTF. The CDR3, as DNA: TGTGCCAGCAGCTACACAGAGGGAAGCACCTTC.

The chain employs TRBV7-2 and TRBJ1-5, with D perhaps matching TRBD1 (6 bases). V dropped 0 bases and J dropped 2 bases, with 14 bases sitting between them. Germline lookup yields CDR1 SGHTA and CDR2 FQGNSA. The length of the CDR3 is 17 residues. The CDR3 is CASSLARQGLRNQPQHF. CDR3 DNA sequence: TGTGCCAGCAGCTTAGCGCGGCAGGGGCTACGCAATCAGCCCCAGCATTTT.

This rearrangement joins TRBV19 to TRBJ2-7; maybe TRBD1 (6 bases). Germline CDR1 LNHDA, CDR2 SQIVND (reference sequence). The CDR3 sequence is 13 residues long. V was shortened by 4 bases and J by 4 bases, with 11 bases between the two germline ends. The CDR3 is CASSSQGTYEQYF. Here the CDR3 DNA reads TGTGCCAGTAGTAGCCAGGGGACGTACGAGCAGTACTTC.

V and J are TRBV5-6 and TRBJ1-6; D is unclear. Between the trimmed V and J ends, which lost 2 bases and 10 bases, there was a span of 7 bases. Germline CDR1 and CDR2: SGHDT and YYEEEE. This CDR3 has 12 amino acids. CDR3 residues: CASSLLGSPLHF. CDR3 nucleotides: TGTGCCAGCAGCTTACTGGGGTCACCCCTCCACTTT.

The CDR3 loop reads CASTKQGRESYNEQFF. The DNA for the CDR3 is TGTGCCAGCACCAAACAAGGACGAGAGTCCTACAATGAGCAGTTCTTC. The chain recombines TRBV7-9 with TRBJ2-1; D unresolved. Germline CDR1 reads SEHNR; CDR2 reads FQNEAQ (reference sequence). V lost 7 bases and J 1 base, leaving 17 bases between the germline ends. The CDR3 covers 16 residues.

This rearrangement joins TRBV28 to TRBJ1-2, with TRBD1 identical over 7 bases. Trimming cost V 5 bases and J 0 bases; bases outside gene matches: 6. The length of the CDR3 is 15 residues. CDR1 is MDHEN, CDR2 SYDVKM, per germline. CDR3 DNA sequence: TGTGCCAGCAGTCCTACAGGGGAGTCTAACTATGGCTACACCTTC. As protein: CASSPTGESNYGYTF.

The chain combines TRBV10-3 with TRBJ2-7; D not resolved. V lost 11 bases and J 2 bases, leaving 10 bases between the germline ends. This CDR3 has 11 residues. CDR1 is ENHRY, CDR2 SYGVKD, per germline. This chain's CDR3 is CARIRPYEQYF. CDR3 sequence (DNA): TGTGCCCGCATCCGGCCCTACGAGCAGTACTTC.

This chain uses TRBV30 with TRBJ1-4; D ambiguous. This CDR3 has 14 residues. V was pared by 0 bases and J by 4 bases, with 9 bases between. Germline V lookup: CDR1 GTSNPN, CDR2 SVGIG (reference sequence). This CDR3 reads CAWSVRGDNEKLFF. The CDR3 DNA reads TGTGCCTGGAGTGTCCGGGGTGATAATGAAAAACTGTTTTTT.

The chain is built from TRBV5-6 and TRBJ1-1; D is unclear. The CDR3 contains 15 residues. Germline V gives CDR1 SGHDT, CDR2 YYEEEE. The V gene lost 4 bases and the J gene lost 5 bases, with 18 bases spanning the gap. The CDR3 DNA sequence: TGTGCCAGCAGCGTATTACCGGGGTTGATGACTGAAGCTTTCTTT. Translating it yields CASSVLPGLMTEAFF.

The chain has TRBV6-6 and TRBJ1-2; possible D gene TRBD1, 6 bases. V was shortened by 4 bases and J by 8 bases, with 17 bases between the two germline ends. The CDR3 is made up of 14 amino acids. Looked up from germline, CDR1 is MNHNY and CDR2 is SVGAGI (reference sequence). CDR3 DNA sequence: TGTGCCAGCAGTTCCTTTTTGAGACAGGACGGCTACACCTTC. Translated: CASSSFLRQDGYTF.

This chain joins TRBV6-6 and TRBJ2-1; possible D gene TRBD1, 6 bases. The germline CDR1 and CDR2 sequences are MNHNY and SVGAGI (reference sequence). Trimming removed 6 bases at V and 7 bases at J, with 16 bases between. CDR3 length: 14 residues. This CDR3 is CASSQNNQGNEQFF. The CDR3 nucleotides read TGTGCCAGCAGCCAAAATAATCAGGGGAATGAGCAGTTCTTC.

This chain connects TRBV6-5 to TRBJ1-6; D might be TRBD1 (5 bases). CDR1 is MNHEY and CDR2 is SVGAGI in the germline V gene. CDR3 length equals 15 residues. V shed 7 bases and J shed 1 base, with 11 bases lying between them. The CDR3 here is CASMGEGSYNSPLHF. The CDR3 DNA reads TGTGCCAGCATGGGGGAGGGATCCTATAATTCACCCCTCCACTTT.

The table lists this clone with a count of one. V usage is TRBV30 and J usage is TRBJ1-6, with 9 bases that match TRBD1. Germline trimming cut 7 bases from V and 10 bases from J; bases unmatched to any gene: 11. The CDR3 is made up of 14 amino acids. Germline values: CDR1 GTSNPN, CDR2 SVGIG (reference sequence). The CDR3: CAYAGTGPNSPLHF. CDR3 nucleotide sequence: TGTGCCTACGCTGGGACAGGGCCGAACTCACCCCTCCACTTT.

The rearrangement uses TRBV11-2 and TRBJ2-3; D is ambiguous. CDR1 and CDR2 (germline): SGHAT, FQNNGV. V dropped 2 bases and J dropped 2 bases, with 17 bases sitting between them. This CDR3 has 17 residues. The CDR3 coding sequence is TGTGCCAGCAGCTTACGTTCCGGGCTAAGCCTCACAGATACGCAGTATTTT. Its translation is CASSLRSGLSLTDTQYF.

The V and J genes are TRBV7-8 and TRBJ2-7; D may match TRBD1 or TRBD2 (5 bases each). The V and J ends lost 5 bases and 0 bases respectively, with 11 bases between them. The CDR3 is made up of 14 amino acids. Germline lookup yields CDR1 SGHVS and CDR2 FQNEAQ. The CDR3 nucleotides are TGTGCCAGCAGCCGAGGGGAGAGCTCCTACGAGCAGTACTTC. This sequence encodes CASSRGESSYEQYF.

The rearrangement links TRBV7-2 to TRBJ1-4, with unresolved D. CDR1 is SGHTA and CDR2 is FQGNSA in the germline V gene. Trimming removed 0 bases at V and 0 bases at J, with 5 bases between. CDR3 size: 15 residues. CDR3 region: CASSLAVTTNEKLFF. The CDR3, as DNA: TGTGCCAGCAGCTTAGCAGTTACAACTAATGAAAAACTGTTTTTT.

The V and J genes are TRBV5-1 and TRBJ1-1; TRBD1 matches 7 bases. CDR1 is SGHRS and CDR2 is YFSETQ in the germline V gene. There are 15 residues in the CDR3. V was pared by 3 bases and J by 4 bases, with 9 bases of the junction left unmatched. The CDR3 sequence: CASSSGTDEGTEAFF. CDR3 bases: TGCGCCAGCAGCTCGGGGACAGACGAAGGCACTGAAGCTTTCTTT. Drawing the rest from reference TRBV5-1 and TRBJ1-1, the complete variable domain is KAGVTQTPRYLIKTRGQQVTLSCSPISGHRSVSWYQQTPGQGLQFLFEYFSETQRNKGNFPGRFSGRQFSNSRSEMNVSTLELGDSALYLCASSSGTDEGTEAFFGQGTRLTVV.

The genes are TRBV7-6 and TRBJ1-6; tentatively, D is TRBD1 (6 bases). CDR1 and CDR2 from the germline V gene are SGHVS and FNYEAQ. Trimming took off 5 bases at V and 8 bases at J, with 19 bases between the two ends. The CDR3 runs to 16 residues. The CDR3 nucleotides are TGTGCCAGCAGCCCGTCTATTACAGGGTATGATTCACCCCTCCACTTT. Translating gives CASSPSITGYDSPLHF.